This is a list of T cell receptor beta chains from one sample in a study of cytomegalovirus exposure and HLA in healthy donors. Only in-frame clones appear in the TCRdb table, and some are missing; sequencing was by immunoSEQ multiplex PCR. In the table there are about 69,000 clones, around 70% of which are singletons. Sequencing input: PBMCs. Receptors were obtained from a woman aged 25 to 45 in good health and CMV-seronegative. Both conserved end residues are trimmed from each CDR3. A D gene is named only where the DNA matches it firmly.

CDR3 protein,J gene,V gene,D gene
ASSFSSGEFEQY,TRBJ2-7,TRBV5-6,TRBD2
ASSLAIGSGQPQH,TRBJ1-5,TRBV7-2,.
ASSFRPGGTEAF,TRBJ1-1,TRBV7-9,.
ASSYSIRGPDSPLH,TRBJ1-6,TRBV6-5,.
AWDKSSGANVLT,TRBJ2-6,TRBV30,.
ASSVAGGIAQY,TRBJ2-3,TRBV9,TRBD1
ASSQDHAGGPREQY,TRBJ2-7,TRBV4-3,TRBD2
ASSLALGQGGYEQY,TRBJ2-7,TRBV7-2,TRBD1
ASSQGVLGQGQLNTEAF,TRBJ1-1,TRBV14,TRBD1
ASSLDKGTNEKLF,TRBJ1-4,TRBV7-9,.
ASSRDRGAIYEQY,TRBJ2-7,TRBV7-6,TRBD1
ASSIGGGGYNEQF,TRBJ2-1,TRBV19,.
ASSPLAGLSTDTQY,TRBJ2-3,TRBV14,TRBD2
ASSEGLYGPDTQY,TRBJ2-3,TRBV25-1,.
ASSLNEQF,TRBJ2-1,TRBV6-6,.
ASSLALAQADTQY,TRBJ2-3,TRBV5-1,.
SVVGTAYNEQF,TRBJ2-1,TRBV29-1,TRBD1
ASSVAGEDYEQY,TRBJ2-7,TRBV5-1,TRBD2
ASSPSSGSSAF,TRBJ1-1,TRBV6-5,.
ASSPAGGAGQPQH,TRBJ1-5,TRBV18,.
ASRHDRDTEAF,TRBJ1-1,TRBV6-1,TRBD1
ASSLGLADGKETQY,TRBJ2-5,TRBV19,TRBD2
ASSLELGSSYEQY,TRBJ2-7,TRBV11-2,.
ASSQRDSLTEAF,TRBJ1-1,TRBV4-3,.
SVEGQGSSYEQY,TRBJ2-7,TRBV29-1,.
ASRFGGTDTQY,TRBJ2-3,TRBV6-1,.
ASSPSGGEKLF,TRBJ1-4,TRBV7-3,.
ASSLDGRNNQPQH,TRBJ1-5,TRBV7-2,.
ASSLTREGEQF,TRBJ2-1,TRBV11-3,.
ASSVVGGENTGELF,TRBJ2-2,TRBV9,.
AWSVRFRDGETQY,TRBJ2-5,TRBV30,.
ASQTGAGNNSPLH,TRBJ1-6,TRBV19,TRBD1